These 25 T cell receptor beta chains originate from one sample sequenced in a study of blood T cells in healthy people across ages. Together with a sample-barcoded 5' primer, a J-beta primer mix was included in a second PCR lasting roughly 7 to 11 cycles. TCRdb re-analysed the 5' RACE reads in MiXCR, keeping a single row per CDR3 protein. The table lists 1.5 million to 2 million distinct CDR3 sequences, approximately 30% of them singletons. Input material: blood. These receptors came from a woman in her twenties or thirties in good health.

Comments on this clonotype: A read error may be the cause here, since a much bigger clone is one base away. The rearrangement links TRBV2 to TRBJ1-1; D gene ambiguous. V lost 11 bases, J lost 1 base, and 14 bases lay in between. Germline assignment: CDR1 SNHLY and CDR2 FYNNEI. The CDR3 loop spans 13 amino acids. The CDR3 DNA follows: TGTGCCTGCAAAGGTTCGAGGAACACTGAAGCTTTCTTT. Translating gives CACKGSRNTEAFF.

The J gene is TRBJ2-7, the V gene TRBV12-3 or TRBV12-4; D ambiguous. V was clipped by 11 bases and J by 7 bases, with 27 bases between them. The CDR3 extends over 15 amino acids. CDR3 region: CAGSRPVSSYNEQYF. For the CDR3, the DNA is TGTGCCGGCTCCCGGCCGGTGAGCTCCTACAATGAGCAGTACTTC.

The CDR3 here is CASSGGTGKAGELFF. The CDR3 DNA reads TGCGCCAGCAGTGGGGGGACAGGGAAGGCCGGGGAGCTGTTTTTT. The chain is built from TRBV10-2 and TRBJ2-2, with 9 bases aligning to TRBD1. The CDR3 extends over 15 amino acids. Germline V lookup: CDR1 WSHSY, CDR2 SAAADI. The J segment lost 6 bases and the V segment lost 4 bases, leaving 6 bases of the junction unmatched.

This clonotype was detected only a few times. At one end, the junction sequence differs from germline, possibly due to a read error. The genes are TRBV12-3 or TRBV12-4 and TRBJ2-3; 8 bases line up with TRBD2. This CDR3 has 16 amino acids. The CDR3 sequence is CASRLASGHSTDTQYF. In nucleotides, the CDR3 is TGTGCCAGCAGGTTAGCTAGCGGGCATAGCACAGATACGCAGTATTTT.

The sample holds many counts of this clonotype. The CDR3 bases are TGTGCCAGCAGCTTGACAGGACAATTAACCTACGAGCAGTACTTC. Translated, it gives CASSLTGQLTYEQYF. The chain employs TRBV7-8 and TRBJ2-7; perhaps TRBD1 as D (6 bases). Trimming left V 3 bases short and J 2 bases short, with 14 bases between. The CDR3 sequence is 15 residues long. CDR1 is SGHVS and CDR2 is FQNEAQ in the germline V gene.

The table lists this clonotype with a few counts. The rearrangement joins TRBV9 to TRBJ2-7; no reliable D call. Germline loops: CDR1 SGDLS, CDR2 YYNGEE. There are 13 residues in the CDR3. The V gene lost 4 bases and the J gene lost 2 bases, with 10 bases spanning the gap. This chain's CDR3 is CASSRGVTYEQYF. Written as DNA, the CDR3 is TGTGCCAGCAGCCGAGGAGTCACCTACGAGCAGTACTTC.

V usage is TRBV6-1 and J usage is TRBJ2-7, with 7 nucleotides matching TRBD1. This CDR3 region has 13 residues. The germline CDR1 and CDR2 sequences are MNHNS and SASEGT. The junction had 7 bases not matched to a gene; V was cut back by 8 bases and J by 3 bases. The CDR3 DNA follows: TGTGCCAGCTCGGGACAGTTGGGCTACGAGCAGTACTTC. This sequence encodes CASSGQLGYEQYF.

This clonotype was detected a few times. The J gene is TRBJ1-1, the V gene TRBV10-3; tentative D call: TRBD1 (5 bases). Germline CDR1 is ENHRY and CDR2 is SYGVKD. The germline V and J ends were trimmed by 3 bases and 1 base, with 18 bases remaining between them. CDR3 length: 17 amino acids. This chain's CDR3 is CAISDPSRQSTNTEAFF. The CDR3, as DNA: TGTGCCATCAGTGACCCAAGTCGACAGTCCACGAACACTGAAGCTTTCTTT.

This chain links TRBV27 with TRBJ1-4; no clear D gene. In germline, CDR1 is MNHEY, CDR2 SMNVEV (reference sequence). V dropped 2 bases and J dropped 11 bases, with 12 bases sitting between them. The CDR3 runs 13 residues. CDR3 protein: CASSLTTVGKLFF. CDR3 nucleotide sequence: TGTGCCAGCAGTTTAACGACGGTTGGTAAACTGTTTTTT.

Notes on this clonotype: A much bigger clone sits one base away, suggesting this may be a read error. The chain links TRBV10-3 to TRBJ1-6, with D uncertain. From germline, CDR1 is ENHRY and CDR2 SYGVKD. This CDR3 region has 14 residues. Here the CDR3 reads CAVSVASDNSPLHF. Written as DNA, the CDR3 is TGTGCCGTCAGTGTTGCCAGCGATAATTCACCCCTCCACTTT.

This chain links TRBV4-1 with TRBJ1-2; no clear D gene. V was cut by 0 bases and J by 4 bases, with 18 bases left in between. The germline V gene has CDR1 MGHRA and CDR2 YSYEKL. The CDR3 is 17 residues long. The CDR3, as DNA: TGCGCCAGCAGCCAAGAAGTATCAAGGATGGGCCCCTATGGCTACACCTTC. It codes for CASSQEVSRMGPYGYTF.

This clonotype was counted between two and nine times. The CDR3 bases are TGTGCCAGCAGCGACCGGACCCAAGAGACCCAGTACTTC. It translates to CASSDRTQETQYF. J is TRBJ2-5 and V is TRBV9, with D hard to call. Germline V lookup: CDR1 SGDLS, CDR2 YYNGEE. Between the trimmed V and J ends, which lost 3 bases and 1 base, there was a span of 7 bases. The CDR3 runs 13 residues.

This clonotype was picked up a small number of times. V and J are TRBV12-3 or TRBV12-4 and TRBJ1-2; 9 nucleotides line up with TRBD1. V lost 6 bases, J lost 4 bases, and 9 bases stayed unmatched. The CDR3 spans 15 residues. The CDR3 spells CASRPTGTGTYGYTF. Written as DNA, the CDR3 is TGTGCCAGCAGACCCACGGGGACAGGGACCTATGGCTACACCTTC.

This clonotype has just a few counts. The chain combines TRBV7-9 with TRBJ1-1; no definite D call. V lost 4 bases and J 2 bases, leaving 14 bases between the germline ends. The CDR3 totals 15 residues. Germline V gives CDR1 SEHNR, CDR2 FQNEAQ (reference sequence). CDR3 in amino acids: CASSSPSKGNTEAFF. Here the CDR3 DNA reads TGTGCCAGCAGCTCACCATCCAAGGGAAACACTGAAGCTTTCTTT. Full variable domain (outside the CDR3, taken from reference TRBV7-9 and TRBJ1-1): DTGVSQNPRHKITKRGQNVTFRCDPISEHNRLYWYRQTLGQGPEFLTYFQNEAQLEKSRLLSDRFSAERPKGSFSTLEIQRTEQGDSAMYLCASSSPSKGNTEAFFGQGTRLTVV.

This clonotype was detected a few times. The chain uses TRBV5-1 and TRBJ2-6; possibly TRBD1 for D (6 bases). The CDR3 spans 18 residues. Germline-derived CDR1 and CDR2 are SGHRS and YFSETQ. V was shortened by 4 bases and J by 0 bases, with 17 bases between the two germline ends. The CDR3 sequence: CASSPQVQGSSGANVLTF. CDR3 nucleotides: TGCGCCAGCAGCCCGCAGGTACAGGGTAGCTCTGGGGCCAACGTCCTGACTTTC.

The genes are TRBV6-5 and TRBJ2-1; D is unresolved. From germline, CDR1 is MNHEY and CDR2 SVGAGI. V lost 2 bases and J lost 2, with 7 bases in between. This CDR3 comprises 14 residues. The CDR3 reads CASSYLRTYNEQFF. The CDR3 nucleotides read TGTGCCAGCAGTTACCTTAGGACCTACAATGAGCAGTTCTTC.

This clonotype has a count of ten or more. The CDR3 DNA follows: TGTGCCAGCATATCTCAACAATGGGGTAATGGGGCCAACGTCCTGACTTTC. It is translated as CASISQQWGNGANVLTF. The gene calls are TRBV7-9 and TRBJ2-6, with D uncertain. The CDR3 loop spans 17 amino acids. CDR1 and CDR2 from the germline V gene are SEHNR and FQNEAQ (reference sequence). Trimming took 7 bases from V and 3 from J, leaving 19 bases between them.

CDR3 sequence reads: CASRQGLAGVRTGELFF. As DNA, the CDR3 is TGTGCCAGCAGACAAGGACTAGCGGGAGTTCGGACCGGGGAGCTGTTTTTT. The chain joins TRBV12-3 or TRBV12-4 to TRBJ2-2; 13 bases align to TRBD2. The CDR3 sequence is 17 residues long. V lost 6 bases to trimming and J lost 5 bases; unmatched junction nucleotides: 9.

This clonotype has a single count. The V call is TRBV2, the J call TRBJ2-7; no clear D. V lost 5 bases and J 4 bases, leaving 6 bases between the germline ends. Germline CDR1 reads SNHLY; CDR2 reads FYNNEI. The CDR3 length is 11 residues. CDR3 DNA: TGTGCCAGCAGTACCTGTTACGAGCAGTACTTC. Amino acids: CASSTCYEQYF.

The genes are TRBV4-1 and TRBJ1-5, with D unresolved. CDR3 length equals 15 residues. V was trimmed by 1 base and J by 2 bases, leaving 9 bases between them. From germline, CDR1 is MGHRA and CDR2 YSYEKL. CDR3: CASSQGVTGNQPQHF. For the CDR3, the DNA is TGCGCCAGCAGCCAAGGGGTGACGGGCAATCAGCCCCAGCATTTT.

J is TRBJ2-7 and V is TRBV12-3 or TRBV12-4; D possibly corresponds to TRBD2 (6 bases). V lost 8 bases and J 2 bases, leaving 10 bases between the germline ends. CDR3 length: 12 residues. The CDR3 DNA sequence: TGTGCCAGCGGGGACTCGACCTACGAGCAGTACTTC. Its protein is CASGDSTYEQYF.

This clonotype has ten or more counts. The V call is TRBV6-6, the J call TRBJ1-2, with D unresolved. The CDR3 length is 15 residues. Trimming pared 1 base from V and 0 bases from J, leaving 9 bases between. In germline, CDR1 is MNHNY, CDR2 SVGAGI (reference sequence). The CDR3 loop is CASSYLGSSNYGYTF. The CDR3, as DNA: TGTGCCAGCAGTTACTTAGGCAGTTCTAACTATGGCTACACCTTC.

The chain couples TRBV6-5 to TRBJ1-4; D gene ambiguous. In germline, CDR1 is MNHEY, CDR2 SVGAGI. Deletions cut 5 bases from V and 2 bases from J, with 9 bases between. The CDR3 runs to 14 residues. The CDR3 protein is CASSTMRTNEKLFF. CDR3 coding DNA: TGTGCCAGCAGTACGATGCGCACTAATGAAAAACTGTTTTTT.

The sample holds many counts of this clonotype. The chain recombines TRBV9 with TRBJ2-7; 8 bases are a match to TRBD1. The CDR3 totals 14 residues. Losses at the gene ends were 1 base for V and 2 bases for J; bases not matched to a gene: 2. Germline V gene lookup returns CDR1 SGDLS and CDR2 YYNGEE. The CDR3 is CASSVTGGTYEQYF. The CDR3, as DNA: TGTGCCAGCAGCGTAACAGGGGGAACCTACGAGCAGTACTTC.

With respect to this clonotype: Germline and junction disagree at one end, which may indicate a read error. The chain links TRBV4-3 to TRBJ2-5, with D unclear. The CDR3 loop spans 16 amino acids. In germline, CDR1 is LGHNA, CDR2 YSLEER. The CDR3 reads CAGSQEASPKGETQYF. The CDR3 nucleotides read TGCGCCGGCAGCCAAGAAGCCAGCCCCAAAGGAGAGACCCAGTACTTC.